Listed here is a single TCR beta chain. Antigen: not known. Use of 60 Vbeta and 13 Jbeta primers characterized the PCR. Measured with immunoSEQ multiplex PCR; TCRdb has only the in-frame clones, and not every one. This sample yields 160,000 or so clones, of which approximately 77% are seen a single time; 2.5% belongs to the top ten. V was pared by 7 bases and J by 8 bases, with 17 bases between. Germline V lookup: CDR1 SGHAT, CDR2 FQNNGV. This CDR3 is 13 amino acids long. This specimen belongs to a study of cytomegalovirus exposure and HLA in healthy donors. Study in general: About four fifths of more than 300 genotyped donors fell in the Caucasian-associated ancestry cluster.

General observations from the study: A later analysis showed TCR association rates differing by HLA locus, peaking at DRB1 and lowest at HLA-C. Rarity held for most TCR sequences, but there were some public TCRs that occurred in many donors.

This clonotype was sampled from a female donor in good health and CMV-seronegative. The chain couples TRBV11-2 to TRBJ1-1, with TRBD1 as a possible D gene (6 bases). The sample was PBMCs. The CDR3 sequence: CASNDDRPLEAFF. The CDR3 nucleotides read TGTGCCAGCAACGATGACAGGCCCTTGGAAGCTTTCTTT.